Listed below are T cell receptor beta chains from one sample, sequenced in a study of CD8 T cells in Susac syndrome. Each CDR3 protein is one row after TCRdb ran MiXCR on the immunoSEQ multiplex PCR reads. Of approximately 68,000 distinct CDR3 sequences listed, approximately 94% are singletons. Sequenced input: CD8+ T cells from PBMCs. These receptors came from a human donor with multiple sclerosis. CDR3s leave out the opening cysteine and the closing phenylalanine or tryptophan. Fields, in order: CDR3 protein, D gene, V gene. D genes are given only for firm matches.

ASSLNRDYEQY - TRBV5-4
ASSQDRGLAGYNEQF TRBD2 TRBV4-3
ASGAASYNEQF - TRBV5-1
ASSLWPAFYGYT - TRBV5-6
ASSKYRVRYSPLH - TRBV4-3
ARPASYGYT - TRBV30
ASSLRRLAGGAGELF TRBD2 TRBV3-1
ASSFQEDYEQY - TRBV27
SAWDFSYNEQF - TRBV29-1
ASSLWAGHEASTDTQY - TRBV5-1
ASSYGGPGRDEQY - TRBV6-5
ASTYPGSGGYGANVLT TRBD2 TRBV7-2
AWSVGAGELF - TRBV30
ASSLSVTPRGDTQY - TRBV27
ASSQEGTGFYEQY TRBD1 TRBV4-2
ASSLWTSGGSTDTQY TRBD2 TRBV7-8
ASSYAGKPYEQY - TRBV6-2/TRBV6-3
ASSLAADQETQY - TRBV13
ATSAGTSGGRETQY TRBD2 TRBV15
ASSPRSAAGELF - TRBV4-2
ASSTPRGINTEAF - TRBV19
ASSPPGYT - TRBV18
ATKSGTEEAF TRBD1 TRBV7-2
ASRLKVFGTSPETQY - TRBV21-1
ASSLWALAANEQF TRBD2 TRBV27
ASSLITGGGQPQH TRBD1 TRBV27
ASSGGPMDYGYT - TRBV5-6
ASSPTTSGFTNEQF TRBD2 TRBV18